The 12 T cell receptor beta chains below were found in one sample sequenced in a study of T cell clonality in common variable immunodeficiency. Assay: immunoSEQ multiplex PCR; the TCRdb copy retains only in-frame clones and omits some. The specimen has roughly 51,000 clones, none found just once. Source material: peripheral blood mononuclear cells. These receptors all come from a person aged 18-70 years in good health.

This clone was recorded many times. The CDR3 end falls 3 residues outside the read, so it is completed with the germline J gene. The chain carries TRBV6-1 and TRBJ1-2, with D perhaps TRBD1 (6 bases). CDR3 length: 16 residues. V lost 3 bases, J lost 6 bases, and 20 bases lay in between. CDR1 and CDR2 (germline): MNHNS, SASEGT. CDR3 DNA (partial): TGTGCCAGCAGTGAGCTCACCGCAGCAGGGGTTGATGGC. Its translation is CASSELTAAGVDG. The whole CDR3 protein reads CASSELTAAGVDGYTF.

This clone was seen ten or more times. The observed sequence ends 3 residues before the CDR3 terminus, with the missing tail filled in from the germline J gene. This chain connects TRBV7-6 to TRBJ2-5, with 9 positions matching TRBD2. Looked up from germline, CDR1 is SGHVS and CDR2 is FNYEAQ. V lost 3 bases and J lost 0; bases outside the gene matches: 2. The CDR3 length is 15 residues. The CDR3 protein is CASSLLAGYQETQYF. The DNA read from the CDR3 is TGTGCCAGCAGCTTGCTAGCGGGGTACCAAGAGACC.

Ten or more counts support this clone. Read data end 3 residues before the CDR3 end; the end is taken from the germline J gene. The genes are TRBV19 and TRBJ2-2, with no clear D. Germline V gene data show CDR1 as LNHDA and CDR2 as SQIVND (reference sequence). The CDR3 totals 13 residues. V gave up 5 bases and J gave up 5 bases, with 9 bases separating them. CDR3 loop: CASSVTVTGELFF. The sequenced part of the CDR3 DNA is TGTGCCAGTAGTGTGACTGTGACCGGGGAG.

Ten or more counts support this clone. The read falls 3 residues short of the CDR3 end, and the missing part is taken from the germline J gene. The genes are TRBV10-1 and TRBJ1-1; maybe TRBD1 (6 bases). Per the germline V gene, CDR1 is WNHNN and CDR2 is SYGVQD (reference sequence). The V gene lost 0 bases and the J gene lost 7 bases, with 9 bases spanning the gap. This CDR3 has 13 amino acids. The sequenced part of the CDR3 DNA is TGCGCCAGCAGTGAGTCTGGACAGATTGAA. Translated, it gives CASSESGQIE. The full CDR3 protein reads CASSESGQIEAFF.

This clone was counted at least ten times. The read stops 3 residues short of the end of the CDR3; the missing end is completed from the germline J gene. The rearrangement links TRBV29-1 to TRBJ2-7; no firm D call. The V gene lost 6 bases and the J gene lost 2 bases, with 14 bases spanning the gap. The CDR3 has 13 residues. Germline V gene data show CDR1 as SQVTM and CDR2 as ANQGSEA. This CDR3 is CSVTQATTYEQYF. Partial CDR3 DNA: TGCAGCGTCACGCAGGCGACCACCTACGAG.

This clone showed up many times. The junction departs from germline at one end; a sequencing error may be responsible. The CDR3 end falls 3 residues outside the read, so it is completed with the germline J gene. This chain uses TRBV4-2 with TRBJ2-1; D may match TRBD1 or TRBD2 (5 bases each). The CDR3 sequence is 17 residues long. CDR1 is LGHNA, CDR2 YNFKEQ, per germline. Incomplete CDR3 DNA: TGCGCCAGCAGCCAAGATCCGGCAGGGAGCTCCTACAATGAG. Its translation: CASSQDPAGSSYNE. The full CDR3 is CASSQDPAGSSYNEQFF.

This clone was counted ten times or more. Read data end 3 residues before the CDR3 end; the end is taken from the germline J gene. The chain links TRBV5-1 to TRBJ1-1; D possibly corresponds to TRBD1 (6 bases). CDR1 and CDR2 (germline): SGHRS, YFSETQ. Trimming shortened V by 3 bases and J by 3 bases, and 18 bases separated the two germline ends. The CDR3 runs 16 residues. CDR3 region: CASSWGGSGRDTEAFF. The CDR3 bases that were read are TGCGCCAGCAGCTGGGGGGGCAGCGGGAGGGACACTGAA.

This clone was counted many times. The CDR3 end is not reached by the read, which stops 3 residues before it; the germline J gene fills it in. The V gene is TRBV7-9, the J gene TRBJ2-5, with 10 bases that match TRBD2. This CDR3 is 15 amino acids long. V shed 2 bases, J shed 5 bases, and the junction held 5 bases outside the gene matches. Germline CDR1 and CDR2: SEHNR and FQNEAQ (reference sequence). CDR3 sequence reads: CASSLPSGRLETQYF. The part of the CDR3 DNA that was read is TGTGCCAGCAGCTTACCTAGCGGGAGATTGGAGACC.

In its sample, this clone was seen many times. The CDR3 goes on 3 residues after the read ends, and that part is filled in from the germline J gene. This chain uses TRBV5-1 with TRBJ2-4, with unresolved D. This CDR3 has 19 residues. V was shortened by 1 base and J by 0 bases, with 20 bases between the two germline ends. The germline V gene has CDR1 SGHRS and CDR2 YFSETQ. Partial CDR3 DNA: TGCGCCAGCAGCTTGAACTCCCCCCCCACGAACCTAGCCAAAAACATT. Translation gives CASSLNSPPTNLAKNI. The entire CDR3 sequence reads CASSLNSPPTNLAKNIQYF.

In its sample, this clone was seen many times. The sequence runs out 3 residues before the end of the CDR3; the remainder is reconstructed from the germline J gene. This chain joins TRBV11-2 and TRBJ2-4; D is undetermined. Germline loops: CDR1 SGHAT, CDR2 FQNNGV. V gave up 1 base and J gave up 9 bases, with 13 bases separating them. This CDR3 is 14 amino acids long. The sequenced part of the CDR3 DNA is TGTGCCAGCAGCTTAGGCGTCGAAAGGGCCATT. It encodes CASSLGVERAI. The full CDR3 is CASSLGVERAIQYF.

Ten or more counts support this clone. The read ends 3 residues before the CDR3 terminus; that terminus is restored from the germline J gene. The chain combines TRBV5-1 with TRBJ2-1, with D unresolved. Per the germline V gene, CDR1 is SGHRS and CDR2 is YFSETQ. Between the trimmed V and J ends, which lost 0 bases and 7 bases, there was a span of 11 bases. CDR3 size: 14 residues. The sequenced part of the CDR3 DNA is TGCGCCAGCAGCTTGGAAGGTTCACAAAATGAG. This translates into CASSLEGSQNE. The full CDR3 protein reads CASSLEGSQNEQFF.

This clone was counted many times. The CDR3 end lies 3 residues beyond the end of the read and is filled in from the germline J gene. This rearrangement joins TRBV7-3 to TRBJ2-3; 9 bases map to TRBD2. There are 18 residues in the CDR3. Trimming took 3 bases from V and 4 from J; bases not matched to a gene: 14. Germline CDR1 and CDR2: SGHTA and FQGTGA. The sequenced CDR3 bases are TGTGCCAGCAGCTTGTTCACGGCTAGCGGGACCCCCCCAGATACG. The encoded protein is CASSLFTASGTPPDT. The whole CDR3 is CASSLFTASGTPPDTQYF.